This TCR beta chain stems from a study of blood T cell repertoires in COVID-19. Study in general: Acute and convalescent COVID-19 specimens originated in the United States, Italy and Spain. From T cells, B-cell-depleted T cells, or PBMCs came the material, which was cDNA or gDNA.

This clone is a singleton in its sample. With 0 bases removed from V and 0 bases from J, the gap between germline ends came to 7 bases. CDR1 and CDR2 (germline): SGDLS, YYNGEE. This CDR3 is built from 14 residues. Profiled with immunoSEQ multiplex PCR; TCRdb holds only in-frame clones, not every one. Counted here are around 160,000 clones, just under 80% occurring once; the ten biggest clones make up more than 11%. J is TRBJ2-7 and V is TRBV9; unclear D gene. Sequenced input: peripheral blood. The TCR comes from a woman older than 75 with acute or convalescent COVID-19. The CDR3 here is CASSVDVNSYEQYF. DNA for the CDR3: TGTGCCAGCAGCGTAGATGTCAACTCCTACGAGCAGTACTTC.